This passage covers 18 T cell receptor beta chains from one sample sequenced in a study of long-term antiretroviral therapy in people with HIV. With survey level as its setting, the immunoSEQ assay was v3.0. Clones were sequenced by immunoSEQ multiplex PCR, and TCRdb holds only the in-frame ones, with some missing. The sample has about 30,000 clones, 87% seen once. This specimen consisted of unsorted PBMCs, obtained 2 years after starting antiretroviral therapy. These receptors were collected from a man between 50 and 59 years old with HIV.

The CDR3 spells CASSQPRTSGREGEQFF. CDR3 bases: TGTGCCAGCAGCCAACCCAGGACTAGCGGGAGGGAGGGTGAGCAGTTCTTC. The gene calls are TRBV7-8 and TRBJ2-1; TRBD2 matches at 15 bases. There are 17 residues in the CDR3. After removal of 5 bases from V and 9 bases from J, the junction contained 11 bases not matched to a gene. CDR1 SGHVS and CDR2 FQNEAQ come from the germline V gene.

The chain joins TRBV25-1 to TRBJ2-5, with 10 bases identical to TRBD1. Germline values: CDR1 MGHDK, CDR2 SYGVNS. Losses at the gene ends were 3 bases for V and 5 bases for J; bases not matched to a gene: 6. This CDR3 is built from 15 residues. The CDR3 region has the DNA TGTGCCAGCAGTGAGCTAACGGACAGGGGGGAGACCCAGTACTTC. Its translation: CASSELTDRGETQYF.

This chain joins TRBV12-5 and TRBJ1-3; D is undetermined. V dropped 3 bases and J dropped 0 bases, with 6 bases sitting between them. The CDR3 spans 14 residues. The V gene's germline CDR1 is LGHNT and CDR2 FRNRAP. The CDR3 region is CASGLGHSGNTIYF. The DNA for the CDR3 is TGTGCTAGTGGTTTAGGCCACTCTGGAAACACCATATATTTT.

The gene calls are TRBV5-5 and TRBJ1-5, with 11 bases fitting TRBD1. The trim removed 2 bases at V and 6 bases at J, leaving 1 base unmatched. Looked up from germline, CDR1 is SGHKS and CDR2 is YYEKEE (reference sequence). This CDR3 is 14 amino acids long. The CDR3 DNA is TGTGCCAGCAGCTTTGGGACAGGGGGTCAGCCCCAGCATTTT. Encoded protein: CASSFGTGGQPQHF.

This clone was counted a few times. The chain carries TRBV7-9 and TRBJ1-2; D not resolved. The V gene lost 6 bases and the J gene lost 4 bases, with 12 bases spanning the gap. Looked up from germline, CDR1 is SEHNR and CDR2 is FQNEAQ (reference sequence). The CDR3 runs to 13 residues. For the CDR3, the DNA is TGTGCCAGCAGTTGGTTAGCAACCTATGGCTACACCTTC. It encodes CASSWLATYGYTF. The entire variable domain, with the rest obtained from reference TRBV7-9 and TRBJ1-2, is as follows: DTGVSQNPRHKITKRGQNVTFRCDPISEHNRLYWYRQTLGQGPEFLTYFQNEAQLEKSRLLSDRFSAERPKGSFSTLEIQRTEQGDSAMYLCASSWLATYGYTFGSGTRLTVV.

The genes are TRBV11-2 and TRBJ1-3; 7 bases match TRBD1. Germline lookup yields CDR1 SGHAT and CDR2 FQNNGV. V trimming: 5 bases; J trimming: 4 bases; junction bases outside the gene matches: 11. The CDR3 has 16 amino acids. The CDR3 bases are TGTGCCAGCAGCACAAACAGGGGTGGTGGAGGAAACACCATATATTTT. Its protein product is CASSTNRGGGGNTIYF.

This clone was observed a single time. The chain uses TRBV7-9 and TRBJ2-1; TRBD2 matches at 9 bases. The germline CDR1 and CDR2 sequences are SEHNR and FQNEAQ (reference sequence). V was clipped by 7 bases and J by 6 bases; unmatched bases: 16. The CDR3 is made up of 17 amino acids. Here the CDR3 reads CASTPLAGNSLFNEQFF. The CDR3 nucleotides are TGTGCCAGCACCCCTCTAGCGGGGAACTCCCTTTTCAATGAGCAGTTCTTC.

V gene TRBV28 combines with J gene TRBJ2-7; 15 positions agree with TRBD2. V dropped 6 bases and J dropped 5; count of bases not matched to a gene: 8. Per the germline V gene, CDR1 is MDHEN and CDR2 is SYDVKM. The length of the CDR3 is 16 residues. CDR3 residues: CASSPGLAGGPHEQYF. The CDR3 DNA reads TGTGCCAGCAGCCCAGGACTAGCGGGAGGGCCCCACGAGCAGTACTTC. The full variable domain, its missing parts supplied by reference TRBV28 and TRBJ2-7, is DVKVTQSSRYLVKRTGEKVFLECVQDMDHENMFWYRQDPGLGLRLIYFSYDVKMKEKGDIPEGYSVSREKKERFSLILESASTNQTSMYLCASSPGLAGGPHEQYFGPGTRLTVT.

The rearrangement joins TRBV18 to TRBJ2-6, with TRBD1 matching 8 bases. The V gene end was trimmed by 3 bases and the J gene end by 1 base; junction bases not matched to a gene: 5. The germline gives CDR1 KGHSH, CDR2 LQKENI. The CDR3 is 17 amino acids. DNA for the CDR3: TGTGCCAGCTCACCCGACAGGGGATTATCTGGGGCCAACGTCCTGACTTTC. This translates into CASSPDRGLSGANVLTF.

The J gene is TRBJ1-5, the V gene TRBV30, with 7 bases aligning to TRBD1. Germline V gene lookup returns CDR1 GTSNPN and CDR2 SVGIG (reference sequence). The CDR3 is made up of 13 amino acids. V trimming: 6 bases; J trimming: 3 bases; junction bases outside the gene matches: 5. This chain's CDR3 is CACNRGPNQPQHF. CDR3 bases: TGTGCCTGTAACAGGGGCCCCAATCAGCCCCAGCATTTT.

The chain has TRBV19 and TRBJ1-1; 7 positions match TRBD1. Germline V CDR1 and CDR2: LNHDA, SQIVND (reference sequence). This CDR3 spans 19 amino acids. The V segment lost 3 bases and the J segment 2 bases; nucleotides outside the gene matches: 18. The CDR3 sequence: CASSILHHGTEDINTEAFF. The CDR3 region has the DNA TGTGCCAGTAGTATTCTCCACCACGGGACAGAGGACATCAACACTGAAGCTTTCTTT.

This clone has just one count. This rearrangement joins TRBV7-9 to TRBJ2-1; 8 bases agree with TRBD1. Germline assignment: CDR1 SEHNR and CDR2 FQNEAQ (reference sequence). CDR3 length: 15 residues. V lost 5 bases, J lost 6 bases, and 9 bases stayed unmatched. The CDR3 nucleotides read TGTGCCAGCAGCCCCTGGGGACAGGTCGCCAATGAGCAGTTCTTC. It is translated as CASSPWGQVANEQFF.

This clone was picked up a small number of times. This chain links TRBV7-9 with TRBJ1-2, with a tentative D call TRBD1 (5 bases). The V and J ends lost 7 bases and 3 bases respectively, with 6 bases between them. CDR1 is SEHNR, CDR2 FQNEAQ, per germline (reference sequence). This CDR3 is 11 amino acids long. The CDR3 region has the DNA TGTGCCAGCACGGGGGACTATGGCTACACCTTC. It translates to CASTGDYGYTF.

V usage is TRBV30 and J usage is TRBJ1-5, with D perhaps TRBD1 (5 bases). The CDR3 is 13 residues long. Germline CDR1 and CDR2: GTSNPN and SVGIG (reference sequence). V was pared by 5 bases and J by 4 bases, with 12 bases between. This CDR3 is CAWGAGGNQPQHF. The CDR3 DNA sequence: TGTGCCTGGGGGGCGGGGGGAAATCAGCCCCAGCATTTT.

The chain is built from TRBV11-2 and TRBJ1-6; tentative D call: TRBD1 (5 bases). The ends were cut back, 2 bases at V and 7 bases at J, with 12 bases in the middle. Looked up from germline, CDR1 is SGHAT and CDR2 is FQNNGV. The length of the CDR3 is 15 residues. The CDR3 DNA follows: TGTGCCAGCAGCTTACTGGGACGGGGGAATTCACCCCTCCACTTT. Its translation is CASSLLGRGNSPLHF.

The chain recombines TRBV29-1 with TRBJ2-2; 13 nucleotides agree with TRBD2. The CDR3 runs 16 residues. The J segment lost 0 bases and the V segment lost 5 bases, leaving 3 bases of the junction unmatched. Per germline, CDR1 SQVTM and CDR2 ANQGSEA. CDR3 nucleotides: TGCAGCGTTCTCGGACTAGCGGGGGCGAACACCGGGGAGCTGTTTTTT. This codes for CSVLGLAGANTGELFF.

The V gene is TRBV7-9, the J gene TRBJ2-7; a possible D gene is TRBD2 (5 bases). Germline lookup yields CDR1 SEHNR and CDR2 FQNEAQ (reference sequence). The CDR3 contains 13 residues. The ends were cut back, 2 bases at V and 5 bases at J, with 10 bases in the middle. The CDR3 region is CASSLFQEDEQYF. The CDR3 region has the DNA TGTGCCAGCAGCTTATTTCAGGAGGACGAGCAGTACTTC.

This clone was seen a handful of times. Written as DNA, the CDR3 is TGTGCCAGCAGTGCCAGGACAGTCCTTTTAGCTAACTATGGCTACACCTTC. As protein: CASSARTVLLANYGYTF. The chain has TRBV2 and TRBJ1-2, with D perhaps TRBD1 (6 bases). The CDR3 has 17 amino acids. The V end lost 4 bases, the J end lost 0 bases, and 18 bases lay between the germline ends. The germline gives CDR1 SNHLY, CDR2 FYNNEI.